The rows below give T cell receptor beta chains drawn from one sample of a study of vaccination and CD4 T cells after COVID-19. MiXCR, applied by TCRdb to the PCR reads, yields one record per CDR3 protein. The repertoire includes 9,500 to 15,000 distinct CDR3 sequences, roughly 50% of them detected once, and approximately 16% sits in the top ten. Their antigen targets remain unknown. Material for sequencing was CD4+ T cells from blood, cultured in vitro. Receptor source: a human donor who had recovered from COVID-19. Both conserved end residues are part of each CDR3. A D gene is named only where the DNA matches it firmly.

j_gene | d_gene | v_gene | CDR3aa
TRBJ1-2 | - | TRBV20-1 | CSVPDSPYGYTF
TRBJ2-7 | TRBD2 | TRBV12-3/TRBV12-4 | CASSLGSGSSYEQYF
TRBJ1-5 | - | TRBV28 | CATSQVYSNQPQHF
TRBJ1-2 | TRBD1 | TRBV7-2 | CASRPRGRNGYTF
TRBJ2-3 | TRBD2 | TRBV7-9 | CASSLAPHLSGRTDTQYF
TRBJ1-1 | - | TRBV20-1 | CSARVVEPTTEAFF
TRBJ1-2 | - | TRBV5-1 | CASSLSALTDYGYTF
TRBJ1-2 | - | TRBV18 | CAGSPGAGGGYTF
TRBJ1-5 | - | TRBV24-1 | CATSDLDSNQPQHF
TRBJ2-7 | - | TRBV30 | CAWVRWSLKGNGTYEQYF
TRBJ1-2 | - | TRBV19 | CASKGAQDKGYTF
TRBJ2-5 | - | TRBV10-3 | CAIREGAEETQYF
TRBJ1-5 | - | TRBV2 | CASRGRFDQPQHF
TRBJ1-4 | - | TRBV6-1 | CASSGSRGVREKLFF
TRBJ2-7 | - | TRBV3-1 | CASGLGHEQYF
TRBJ2-3 | - | TRBV6-4 | CASSTTEGDTQYF